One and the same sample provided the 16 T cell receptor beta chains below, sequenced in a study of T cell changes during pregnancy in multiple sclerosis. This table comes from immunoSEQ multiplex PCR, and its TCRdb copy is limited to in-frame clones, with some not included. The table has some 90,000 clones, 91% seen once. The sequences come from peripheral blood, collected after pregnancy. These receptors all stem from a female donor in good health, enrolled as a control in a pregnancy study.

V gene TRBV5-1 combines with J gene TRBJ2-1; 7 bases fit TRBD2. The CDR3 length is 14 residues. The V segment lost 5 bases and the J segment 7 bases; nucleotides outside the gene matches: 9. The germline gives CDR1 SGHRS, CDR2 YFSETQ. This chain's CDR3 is CASRGGGLGNEQFF. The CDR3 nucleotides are TGCGCCAGCAGAGGCGGGGGTCTGGGAAATGAGCAGTTCTTC. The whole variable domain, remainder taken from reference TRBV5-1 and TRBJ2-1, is KAGVTQTPRYLIKTRGQQVTLSCSPISGHRSVSWYQQTPGQGLQFLFEYFSETQRNKGNFPGRFSGRQFSNSRSEMNVSTLELGDSALYLCASRGGGLGNEQFFGPGTRLTVL.

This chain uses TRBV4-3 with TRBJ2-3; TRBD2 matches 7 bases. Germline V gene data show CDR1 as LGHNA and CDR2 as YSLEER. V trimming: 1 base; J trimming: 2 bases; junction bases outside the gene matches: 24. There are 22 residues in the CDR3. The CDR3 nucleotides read TGCGCCAGCAGCCAAGGGCTGCAAGGGACGTGGGGGGAGGGGTTACCCACAGATACGCAGTATTTT. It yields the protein CASSQGLQGTWGEGLPTDTQYF.

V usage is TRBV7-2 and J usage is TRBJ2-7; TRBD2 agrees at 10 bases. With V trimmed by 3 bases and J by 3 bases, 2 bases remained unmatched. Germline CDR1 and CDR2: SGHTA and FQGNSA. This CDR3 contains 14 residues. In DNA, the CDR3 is TGTGCCAGCAGCTTCTTAGCGGGAGGCTACGAGCAGTACTTC. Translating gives CASSFLAGGYEQYF.

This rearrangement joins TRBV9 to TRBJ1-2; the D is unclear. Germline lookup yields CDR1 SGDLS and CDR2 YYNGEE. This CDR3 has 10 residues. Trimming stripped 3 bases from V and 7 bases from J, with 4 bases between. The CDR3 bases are TGTGCCAGCAGCGGTCTTGGCTACACCTTC. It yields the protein CASSGLGYTF.

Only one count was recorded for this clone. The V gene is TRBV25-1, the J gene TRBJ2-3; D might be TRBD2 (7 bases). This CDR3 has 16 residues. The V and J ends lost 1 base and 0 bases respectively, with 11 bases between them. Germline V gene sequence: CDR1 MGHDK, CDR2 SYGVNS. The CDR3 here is CASSEWGGQSTDTQYF. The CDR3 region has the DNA TGTGCCAGCAGTGAATGGGGGGGGCAAAGCACAGATACGCAGTATTTT.

The CDR3 loop reads CASSGIQESFSYEQYF. The CDR3 region has the DNA TGTGCCAGCAGCGGGATACAGGAGAGCTTTTCCTACGAGCAGTACTTC. The V gene is TRBV7-9, the J gene TRBJ2-7, with D maybe TRBD1 (5 bases). This CDR3 contains 16 residues. Looked up from germline, CDR1 is SEHNR and CDR2 is FQNEAQ (reference sequence). V lost 5 bases to trimming and J lost 1 base, with 18 bases between them.

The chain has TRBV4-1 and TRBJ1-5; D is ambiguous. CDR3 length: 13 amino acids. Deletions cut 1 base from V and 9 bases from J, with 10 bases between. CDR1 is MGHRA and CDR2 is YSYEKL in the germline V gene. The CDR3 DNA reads TGCGCCAGCAGCCAAGGACCGCGAGGGCCCCAGCATTTT. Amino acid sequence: CASSQGPRGPQHF.

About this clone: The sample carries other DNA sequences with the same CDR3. This chain's CDR3 is CAISERGEQYF. The CDR3 DNA is TGTGCCATCAGCGAGAGAGGGGAGCAGTACTTC. J is TRBJ2-7 and V is TRBV10-3; D possibly corresponds to TRBD2 (5 bases). The length of the CDR3 is 11 residues. Trimming cost V 6 bases and J 7 bases, with 10 bases left between them. The V gene's germline CDR1 is ENHRY and CDR2 SYGVKD.

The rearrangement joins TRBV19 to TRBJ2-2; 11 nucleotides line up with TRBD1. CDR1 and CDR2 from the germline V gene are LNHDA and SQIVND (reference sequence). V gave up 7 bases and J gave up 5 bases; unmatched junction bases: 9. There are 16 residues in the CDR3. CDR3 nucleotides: TGTGCCAGTACCACACTCCGGGACAGGGGGACCGGGGAGCTGTTTTTT. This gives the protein CASTTLRDRGTGELFF.

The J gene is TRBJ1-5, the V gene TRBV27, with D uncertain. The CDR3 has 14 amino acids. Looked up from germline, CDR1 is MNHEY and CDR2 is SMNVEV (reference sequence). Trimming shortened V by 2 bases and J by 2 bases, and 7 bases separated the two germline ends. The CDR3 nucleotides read TGTGCCAGCAGTTTAGAGGGTGGCAATCAGCCCCAGCATTTT. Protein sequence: CASSLEGGNQPQHF.

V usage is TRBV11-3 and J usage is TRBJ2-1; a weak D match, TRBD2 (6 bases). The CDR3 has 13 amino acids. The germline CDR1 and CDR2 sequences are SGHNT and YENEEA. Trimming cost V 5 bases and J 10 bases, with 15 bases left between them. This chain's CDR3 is CASSARTGREQFF. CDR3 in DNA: TGTGCCAGCAGCGCCAGGACGGGGAGGGAGCAGTTCTTC.

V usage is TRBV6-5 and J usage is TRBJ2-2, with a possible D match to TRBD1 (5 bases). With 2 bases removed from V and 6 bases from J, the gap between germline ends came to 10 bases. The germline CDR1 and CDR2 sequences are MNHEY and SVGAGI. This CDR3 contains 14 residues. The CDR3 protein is CASSYAGFPGELFF. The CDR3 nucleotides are TGTGCCAGCAGTTACGCAGGGTTCCCCGGGGAGCTGTTTTTT.

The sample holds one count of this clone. CDR3 amino acids: CASSYSPLRGYTF. CDR3 in DNA: TGTGCCAGCAGTTACTCCCCTCTGAGAGGCTACACCTTC. The J gene is TRBJ1-2, the V gene TRBV6-5; no clear D. V dropped 0 bases and J dropped 8 bases, with 10 bases sitting between them. Germline lookup yields CDR1 MNHEY and CDR2 SVGAGI. The CDR3 spans 13 residues.

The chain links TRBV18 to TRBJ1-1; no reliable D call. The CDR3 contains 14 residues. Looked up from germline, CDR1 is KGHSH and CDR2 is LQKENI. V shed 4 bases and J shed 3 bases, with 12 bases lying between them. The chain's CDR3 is CASSLSRRDTEAFF. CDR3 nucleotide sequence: TGTGCCAGCTCACTCTCGCGGAGGGACACTGAAGCTTTCTTT.

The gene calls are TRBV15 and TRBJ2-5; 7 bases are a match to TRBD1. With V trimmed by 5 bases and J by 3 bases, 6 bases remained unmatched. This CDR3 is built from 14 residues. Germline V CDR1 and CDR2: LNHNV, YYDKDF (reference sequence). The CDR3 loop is CATSGDSYEETQYF. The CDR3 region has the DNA TGTGCCACCAGCGGGGACAGCTACGAAGAGACCCAGTACTTC. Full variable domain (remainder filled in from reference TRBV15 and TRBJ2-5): DAMVIQNPRYQVTQFGKPVTLSCSQTLNHNVMYWYQQKSSQAPKLLFHYYDKDFNNEADTPDNFQSRRPNTSFCFLDIRSPGLGDTAMYLCATSGDSYEETQYFGPGTRLLVL.

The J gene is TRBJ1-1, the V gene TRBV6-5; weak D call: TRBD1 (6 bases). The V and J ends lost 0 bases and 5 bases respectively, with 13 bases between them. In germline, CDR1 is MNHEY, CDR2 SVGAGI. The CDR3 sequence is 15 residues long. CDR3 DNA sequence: TGTGCCAGCAGTTACTCCAAACAGGGTTGGACTGAAGCTTTCTTT. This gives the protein CASSYSKQGWTEAFF.